The 8 T cell receptor beta chains reported below all come from one sample, sequenced in a study of beta chain features in type 1 diabetes. Of the isolated RNA, all was reverse transcribed, and so the sequenced material was expressed TCRB transcripts. Repertoires were generated with immunoSEQ multiplex PCR, while TCRdb's copy carries only in-frame clones and drops some. The sample has about half a million clones, roughly an eighth seen once. The sequencing sample was made of naive CD4+ T cells from blood. The source of these receptors is a woman younger than 30 in good health.

About this clone itself: Other nucleotide sequences from this sample produce the same CDR3. V and J are TRBV29-1 and TRBJ2-5; TRBD2 aligns across 9 bases. V lost 6 bases and J lost 3; bases outside the gene matches: 17. CDR1 is SQVTM, CDR2 ANQGSEA, per germline. CDR3 length equals 17 residues. CDR3 residues: CSVDRREGPLREETQYF. In nucleotides, the CDR3 is TGCAGCGTGGACCGGCGGGAGGGCCCCCTCAGAGAAGAGACCCAGTACTTC.

The rearrangement links TRBV4-3 to TRBJ2-3, with D perhaps TRBD1 (6 bases). Germline V gives CDR1 LGHNA, CDR2 YSLEER. The CDR3 consists of 16 residues. V dropped 4 bases and J dropped 2 bases, with 16 bases sitting between them. CDR3 residues: CASSRNTGSSTDTQYF. CDR3 bases: TGCGCCAGCAGCCGGAACACAGGGTCTTCCACAGATACGCAGTATTTT.

This clone was detected only a few times. The V gene is TRBV19, the J gene TRBJ2-7, with 7 positions matching TRBD1. There are 13 residues in the CDR3. Germline CDR1 and CDR2: LNHDA and SQIVND (reference sequence). Trimming removed 6 bases from V and 1 base from J; junction bases left unmatched: 3. The CDR3 coding sequence is TGTGCCAGTAGAAAGACAGGGTCCTACGAGCAGTACTTC. This sequence encodes CASRKTGSYEQYF.

The rearrangement joins TRBV25-1 to TRBJ1-1; perhaps TRBD1 as D (5 bases). The CDR3 is 17 amino acids. Germline V lookup: CDR1 MGHDK, CDR2 SYGVNS. Between the trimmed V and J ends, which lost 0 bases and 1 base, there was a span of 15 bases. The CDR3 coding sequence is TGTGCCAGCAGTGAATATATGAGCGGGGCGGGGAACACTGAAGCTTTCTTT. It specifies CASSEYMSGAGNTEAFF.

This clone was counted a few times. The chain links TRBV29-1 to TRBJ1-4, with TRBD1 matching over 8 bases. Germline trimming cut 5 bases from V and 8 bases from J; bases unmatched to any gene: 7. There are 13 residues in the CDR3. Per the germline V gene, CDR1 is SQVTM and CDR2 is ANQGSEA. The CDR3 loop is CSVSDRAAEKLFF. Here the CDR3 DNA reads TGCAGCGTTTCGGACAGGGCTGCGGAAAAACTGTTTTTT. Supplemented by reference TRBV29-1 and TRBJ1-4, the full variable domain reads SAVISQKPSRDICQRGTSLTIQCQVDSQVTMMFWYRQQPGQSLTLIATANQGSEATYESGFVIDKFPISRPNLTFSTLTVSNMSPEDSSIYLCSVSDRAAEKLFFGSGTQLSVL.

A few counts support this clone. This sequence joins TRBV6-5 and TRBJ1-2; D is ambiguous. Trimming shortened V by 3 bases and J by 2 bases, and 7 bases separated the two germline ends. The CDR3 runs 13 residues. Germline V gene lookup returns CDR1 MNHEY and CDR2 SVGAGI. CDR3 DNA: TGTGCCAGCAGTTATGAGGGAAACTATGGCTACACCTTC. Its translation: CASSYEGNYGYTF.

The chain recombines TRBV4-3 with TRBJ2-7; TRBD2 matches 9 bases. J gave up 0 bases and V 3 bases, and 6 bases lay outside the gene matches. The CDR3 loop spans 16 amino acids. Germline V gene data show CDR1 as LGHNA and CDR2 as YSLEER. CDR3 sequence reads: CASSQSSSGSSYEQYF. CDR3 sequence (DNA): TGCGCCAGCAGCCAGTCAAGTAGCGGGAGCTCCTACGAGCAGTACTTC.

The chain combines TRBV5-1 with TRBJ1-6; 8 bases match TRBD1. CDR3 length: 17 amino acids. CDR1 and CDR2 (germline): SGHRS, YFSETQ. V gave up 3 bases and J gave up 9 bases; unmatched junction bases: 14. In nucleotides, the CDR3 is TGCGCCAGCAGCTCCCTAAGACAGGGGAGAACGGGTTCACCCCTCCACTTT. This sequence encodes CASSSLRQGRTGSPLHF.